This T cell receptor beta chain was captured by sequencing in a study of blood T cell repertoires in COVID-19. Data came from immunoSEQ multiplex PCR; TCRdb stores just in-frame clones and leaves some out. The table shows 300,000 to 400,000 clones, with 90% occurring only once. This CDR3 region has 16 residues. Germline V gene sequence: CDR1 SGHRS, CDR2 YFSETQ. The V gene lost 2 bases and the J gene lost 1 base, with 15 bases spanning the gap. The TCR comes from a man aged 55 to 70 who had recovered from COVID-19. The sample taken for sequencing was PBMCs or T cells enriched from blood (not recorded which). The chain carries TRBV5-1 and TRBJ1-2; perhaps TRBD1 as D (6 bases). This chain's CDR3 is CASSFSGGGNNYGYTF. The CDR3 nucleotides read TGCGCCAGCAGCTTTAGCGGGGGCGGGAATAACTATGGCTACACCTTC.